This T cell receptor (beta chain) was obtained from a study of blood T cell repertoires in COVID-19. Looking at the study overall: The United States, Italy and Spain supplied acute and convalescent COVID-19 samples. The cDNA or gDNA used as material had been derived from T cells, B-cell-depleted T cells, or PBMCs.

This clone was seen only once. In the study's own analysis: Reference gene primer amplification gave estimated nucleated cell counts. The data were produced by immunoSEQ multiplex PCR, yet TCRdb's version contains in-frame clones alone and is incomplete. Clone size and the V and J calls come from that table; the DNA yielded D and trimming. In the table there are fewer than 500,000 clones, around 87% of which are singletons. The receptor comes from a man aged 25-40 years who had recovered from COVID-19. The specimen was PBMCs or T cells enriched from blood (not recorded which).

The CDR3 region has the DNA TGTGCCACCTCTGAGAGGCGAGCTGGGGCCAACGTCCTGACTTTC. As protein: CATSERRAGANVLTF. The genes are TRBV15 and TRBJ2-6, with unresolved D. The V gene's germline CDR1 is LNHNV and CDR2 YYDKDF (reference sequence). The CDR3 consists of 15 residues. V shed 8 bases and J shed 2 bases, with 13 bases lying between them.